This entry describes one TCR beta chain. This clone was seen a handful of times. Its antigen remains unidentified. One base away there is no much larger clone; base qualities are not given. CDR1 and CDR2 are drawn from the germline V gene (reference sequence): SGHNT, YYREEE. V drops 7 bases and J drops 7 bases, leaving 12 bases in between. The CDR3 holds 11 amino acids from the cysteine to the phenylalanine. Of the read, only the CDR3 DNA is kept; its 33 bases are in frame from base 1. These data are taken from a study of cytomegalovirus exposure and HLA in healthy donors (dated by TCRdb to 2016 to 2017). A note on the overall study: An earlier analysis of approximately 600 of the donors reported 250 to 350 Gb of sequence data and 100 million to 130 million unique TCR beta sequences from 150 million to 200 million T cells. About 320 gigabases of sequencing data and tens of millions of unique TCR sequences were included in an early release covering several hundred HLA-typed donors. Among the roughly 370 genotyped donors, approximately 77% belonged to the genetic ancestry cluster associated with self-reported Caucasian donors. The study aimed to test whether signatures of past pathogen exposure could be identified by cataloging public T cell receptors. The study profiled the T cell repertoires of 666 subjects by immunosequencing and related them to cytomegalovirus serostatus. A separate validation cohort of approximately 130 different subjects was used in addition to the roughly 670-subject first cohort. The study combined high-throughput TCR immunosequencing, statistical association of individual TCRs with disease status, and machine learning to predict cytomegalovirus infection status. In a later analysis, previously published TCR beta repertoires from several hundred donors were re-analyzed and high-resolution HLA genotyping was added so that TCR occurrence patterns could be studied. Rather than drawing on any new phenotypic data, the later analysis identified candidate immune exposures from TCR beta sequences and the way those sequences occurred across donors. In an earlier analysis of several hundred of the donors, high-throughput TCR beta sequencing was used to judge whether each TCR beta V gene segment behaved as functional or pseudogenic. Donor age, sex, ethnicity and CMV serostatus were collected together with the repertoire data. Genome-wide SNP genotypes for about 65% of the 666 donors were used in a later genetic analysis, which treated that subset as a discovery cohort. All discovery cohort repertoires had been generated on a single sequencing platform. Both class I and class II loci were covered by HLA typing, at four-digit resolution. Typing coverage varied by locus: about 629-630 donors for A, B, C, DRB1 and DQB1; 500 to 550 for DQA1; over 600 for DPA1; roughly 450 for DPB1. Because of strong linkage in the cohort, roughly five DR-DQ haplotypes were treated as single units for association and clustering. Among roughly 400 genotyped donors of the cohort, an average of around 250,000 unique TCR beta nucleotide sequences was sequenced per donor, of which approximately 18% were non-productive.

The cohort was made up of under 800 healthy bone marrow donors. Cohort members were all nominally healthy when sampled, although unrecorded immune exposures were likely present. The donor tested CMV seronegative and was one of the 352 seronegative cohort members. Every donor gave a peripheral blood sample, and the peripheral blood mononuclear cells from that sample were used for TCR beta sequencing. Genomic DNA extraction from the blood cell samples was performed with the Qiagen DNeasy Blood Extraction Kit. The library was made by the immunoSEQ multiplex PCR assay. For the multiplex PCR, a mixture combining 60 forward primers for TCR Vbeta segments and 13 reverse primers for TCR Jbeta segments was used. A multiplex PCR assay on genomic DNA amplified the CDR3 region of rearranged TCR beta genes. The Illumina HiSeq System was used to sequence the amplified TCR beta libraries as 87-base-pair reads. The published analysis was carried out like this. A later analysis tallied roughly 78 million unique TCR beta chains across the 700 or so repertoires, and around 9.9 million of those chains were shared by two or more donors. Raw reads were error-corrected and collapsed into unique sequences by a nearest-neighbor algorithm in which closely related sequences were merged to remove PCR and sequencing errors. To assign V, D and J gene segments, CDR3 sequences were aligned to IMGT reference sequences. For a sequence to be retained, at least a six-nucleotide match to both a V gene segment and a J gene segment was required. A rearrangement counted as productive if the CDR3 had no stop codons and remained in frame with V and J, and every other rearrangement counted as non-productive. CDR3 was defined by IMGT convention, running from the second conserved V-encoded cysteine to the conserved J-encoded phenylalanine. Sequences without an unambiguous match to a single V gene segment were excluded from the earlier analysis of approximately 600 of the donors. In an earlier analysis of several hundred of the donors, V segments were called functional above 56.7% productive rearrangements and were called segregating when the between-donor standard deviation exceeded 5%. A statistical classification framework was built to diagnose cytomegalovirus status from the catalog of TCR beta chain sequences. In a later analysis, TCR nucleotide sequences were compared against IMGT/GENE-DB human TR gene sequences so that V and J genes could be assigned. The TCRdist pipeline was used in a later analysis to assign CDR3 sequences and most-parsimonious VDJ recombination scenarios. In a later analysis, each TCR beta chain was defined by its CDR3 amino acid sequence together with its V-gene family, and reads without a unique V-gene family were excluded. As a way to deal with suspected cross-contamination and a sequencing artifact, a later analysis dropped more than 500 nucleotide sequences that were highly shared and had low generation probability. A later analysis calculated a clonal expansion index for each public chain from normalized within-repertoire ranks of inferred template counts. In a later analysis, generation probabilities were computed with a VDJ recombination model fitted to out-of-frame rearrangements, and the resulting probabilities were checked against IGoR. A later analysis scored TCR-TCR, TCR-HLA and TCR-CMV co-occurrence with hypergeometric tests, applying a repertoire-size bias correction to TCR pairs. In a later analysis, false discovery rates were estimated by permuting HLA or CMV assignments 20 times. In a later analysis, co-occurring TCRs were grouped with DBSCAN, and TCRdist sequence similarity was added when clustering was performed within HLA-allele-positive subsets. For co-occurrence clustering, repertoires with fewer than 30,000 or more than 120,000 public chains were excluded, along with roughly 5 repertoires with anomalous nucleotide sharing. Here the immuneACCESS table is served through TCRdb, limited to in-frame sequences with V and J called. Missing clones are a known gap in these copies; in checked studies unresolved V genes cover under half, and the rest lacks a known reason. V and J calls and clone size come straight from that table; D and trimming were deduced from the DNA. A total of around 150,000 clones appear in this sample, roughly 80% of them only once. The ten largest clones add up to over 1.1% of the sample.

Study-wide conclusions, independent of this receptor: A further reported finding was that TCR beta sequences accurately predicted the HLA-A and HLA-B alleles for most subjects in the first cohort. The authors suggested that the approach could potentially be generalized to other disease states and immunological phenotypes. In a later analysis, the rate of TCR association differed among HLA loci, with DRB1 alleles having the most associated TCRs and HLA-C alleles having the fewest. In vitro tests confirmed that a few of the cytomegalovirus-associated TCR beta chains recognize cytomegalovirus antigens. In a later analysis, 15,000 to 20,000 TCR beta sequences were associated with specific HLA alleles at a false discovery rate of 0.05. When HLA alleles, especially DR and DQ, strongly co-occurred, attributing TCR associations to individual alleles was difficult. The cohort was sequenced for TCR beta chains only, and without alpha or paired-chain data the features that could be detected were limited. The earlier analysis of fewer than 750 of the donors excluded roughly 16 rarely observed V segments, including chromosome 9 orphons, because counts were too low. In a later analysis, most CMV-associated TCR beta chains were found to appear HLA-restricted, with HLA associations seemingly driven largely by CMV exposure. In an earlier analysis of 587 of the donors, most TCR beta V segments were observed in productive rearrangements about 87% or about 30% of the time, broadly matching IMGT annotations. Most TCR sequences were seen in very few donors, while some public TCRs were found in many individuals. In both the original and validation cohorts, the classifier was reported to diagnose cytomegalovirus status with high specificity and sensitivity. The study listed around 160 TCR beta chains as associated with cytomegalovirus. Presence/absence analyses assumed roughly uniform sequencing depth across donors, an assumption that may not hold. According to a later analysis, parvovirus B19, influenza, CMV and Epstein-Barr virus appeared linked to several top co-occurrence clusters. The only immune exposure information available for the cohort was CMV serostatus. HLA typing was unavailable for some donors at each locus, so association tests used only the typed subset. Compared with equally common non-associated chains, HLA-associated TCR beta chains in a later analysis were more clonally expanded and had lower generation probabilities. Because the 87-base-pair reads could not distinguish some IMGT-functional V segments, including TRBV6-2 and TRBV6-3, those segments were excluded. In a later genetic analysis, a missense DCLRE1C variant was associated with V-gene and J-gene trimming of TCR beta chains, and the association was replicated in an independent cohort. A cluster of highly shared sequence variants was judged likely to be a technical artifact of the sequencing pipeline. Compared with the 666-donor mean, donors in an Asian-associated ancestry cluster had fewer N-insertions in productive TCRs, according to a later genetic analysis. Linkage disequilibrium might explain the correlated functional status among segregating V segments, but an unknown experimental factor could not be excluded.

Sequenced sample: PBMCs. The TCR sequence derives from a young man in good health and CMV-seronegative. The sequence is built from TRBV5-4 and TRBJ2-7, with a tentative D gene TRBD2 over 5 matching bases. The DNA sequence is TGTGCCAGCGGTGTCTCGGGGGAGCAGTACTTC. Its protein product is CASGVSGEQYF. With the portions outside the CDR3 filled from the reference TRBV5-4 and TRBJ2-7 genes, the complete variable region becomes ETGVTQSPTHLIKTRGQQVTLRCSSQSGHNTVSWYQQALGQGPQFIFQYYREEENGRGNFPPRFSGLQFPNYSSELNVNALELDDSALYLCASGVSGEQYFGPGTRLTVT.